Each of the 9 T cell receptor beta chains below was sequenced from the same sample in a study of blood T cell repertoires in COVID-19. Sequencing was performed with immunoSEQ multiplex PCR; in TCRdb, only in-frame clones are kept and a portion is missing. The table includes around 150,000 clones, around 80% detected once. Sequenced sample: peripheral blood. These receptors all stem from a woman older than 75 with acute or convalescent COVID-19.

This rearrangement joins TRBV7-8 to TRBJ1-1, with D unresolved. The CDR3 sequence is 14 residues long. Trimming pared 1 base from V and 1 base from J, leaving 7 bases between. Germline V gives CDR1 SGHVS, CDR2 FQNEAQ. Here the CDR3 DNA reads TGTGCCAGCAGCTTAGTGGCGGAGAACACTGAAGCTTTCTTT. Residues: CASSLVAENTEAFF.

The chain joins TRBV4-1 to TRBJ2-5, with TRBD2 matching over 14 bases. Looked up from germline, CDR1 is MGHRA and CDR2 is YSYEKL. The CDR3 spans 15 residues. V lost 4 bases and J lost 4; bases outside the gene matches: 2. The CDR3 sequence: CASSLGLAGGETQYF. CDR3 DNA: TGCGCCAGCAGCCTTGGACTAGCGGGAGGAGAGACCCAGTACTTC.

The chain combines TRBV18 with TRBJ1-1, with TRBD1 identical over 7 bases. CDR1 is KGHSH and CDR2 is LQKENI in the germline V gene. This CDR3 has 12 amino acids. The V segment lost 6 bases and the J segment 4 bases; nucleotides outside the gene matches: 2. The CDR3 DNA reads TGTGCCAGCTCCTGGGACAGCACTGAAGCTTTCTTT. Protein product: CASSWDSTEAFF.

The gene calls are TRBV28 and TRBJ2-7; D not resolved. The CDR3 consists of 12 residues. V lost 5 bases and J 4 bases, leaving 9 bases between the germline ends. CDR1 and CDR2 (germline): MDHEN, SYDVKM. In DNA, the CDR3 is TGTGCCAGCAGTGGAAACGGGTACGAGCAGTACTTC. Translation gives CASSGNGYEQYF.

The J gene is TRBJ2-3, the V gene TRBV19; TRBD1 might be the D (6 bases). CDR3 length: 14 residues. The germline V and J ends were trimmed by 3 bases and 2 bases, with 9 bases remaining between them. Germline CDR1 is LNHDA and CDR2 is SQIVND (reference sequence). The CDR3, as DNA: TGTGCCAGTAGTATTGGGGGCATCACAGATACGCAGTATTTT. Protein product: CASSIGGITDTQYF.

The chain uses TRBV5-1 and TRBJ2-3, with 8 bases fitting TRBD2. The germline CDR1 and CDR2 sequences are SGHRS and YFSETQ. The CDR3 runs to 15 residues. V trimming: 3 bases; J trimming: 4 bases; junction bases outside the gene matches: 7. CDR3 nucleotides: TGCGCCAGCAGCTACGGGAGGGCGGGTTCAGATACGCAGTATTTT. It codes for CASSYGRAGSDTQYF.

As DNA, the CDR3 is TGTGCCAGCAGTGGAGGAGACAGGGGGCTTTGGGAGACCCAGTACTTC. Translation gives CASSGGDRGLWETQYF. The chain is built from TRBV2 and TRBJ2-5; 10 bases fit TRBD1. From germline, CDR1 is SNHLY and CDR2 FYNNEI. CDR3 size: 16 residues. The V and J ends lost 4 bases and 5 bases, in that order; junction bases with no gene match: 10.

The chain carries TRBV7-6 and TRBJ2-1; tentatively, D is TRBD2 (6 bases). The CDR3 is 15 residues long. With 5 bases removed from V and 5 bases from J, the gap between germline ends came to 16 bases. Germline CDR1 is SGHVS and CDR2 is FNYEAQ. The CDR3 here is CASSPNPAGHNEQFF. The CDR3 DNA reads as TGTGCCAGCAGCCCAAACCCAGCGGGCCACAATGAGCAGTTCTTC.

The chain carries TRBV3-1 (or the pseudogene TRBV3-2) and TRBJ2-2; TRBD2 agrees at 9 bases. CDR1 and CDR2 (germline): LGHDT, YNNKEL (reference sequence). Trimming at V came to 1 base and at J to 2 bases, leaving 2 bases not matched to a gene. The CDR3 has 16 amino acids. The CDR3 bases are TGTGCCAGCAGCCAAGGCCTAGCGGGAAACACCGGGGAGCTGTTTTTT. Protein: CASSQGLAGNTGELFF.